A selection of T cell receptor beta chains follows, all from one sample in a study of blood T cell repertoires in COVID-19. Assay: immunoSEQ multiplex PCR; the TCRdb copy retains only in-frame clones and omits some. The sample consists of a few hundred thousand clones, roughly 84% of them appearing once. Source material: peripheral blood. All receptors come from a woman aged 40 to 50 who had recovered from COVID-19. CDR3s include the opening cysteine and the closing phenylalanine or tryptophan. The D gene is left open where the match is weak. Rows may omit the clone size; those that give it use once, few, many or a size class.

j_gene,v_gene,d_gene,abundance,CDR3nt,CDR3aa
TRBJ2-1,TRBV5-1,TRBD2,once,TGCGCCAGCAGCTTGGCCCTAGCGGGGGTCAATGAGCAGTTCTTC,CASSLALAGVNEQFF
TRBJ1-5,TRBV12-3/TRBV12-4,NA,NA,TGTGCCACCTCGGCGGGGGAATCTCGTCCCCAGCATTTT,CATSAGESRPQHF
TRBJ1-1,TRBV3-1/TRBV3-2,NA,NA,TGTGCCAGCAGCCAACAGAGGGACACTGAAGCTTTCTTT,CASSQQRDTEAFF
TRBJ1-5,TRBV30,NA,few,TGTGCCTGGGAACAAAACAATCAGCCCCAGCATTTT,CAWEQNNQPQHF
TRBJ2-3,TRBV19,NA,NA,TGTGCCAGTAGTATAGGCAGGGAGGACACGCAGTATTTT,CASSIGREDTQYF
TRBJ2-3,TRBV5-4,TRBD2,NA,TGTGCCAGCAGCCCCTCTTCTAGCGGGGGGCCCAGGTATTTT,CASSPSSSGGPRYF
TRBJ1-2,TRBV6-5,NA,NA,TGTGCCAGCAGGGACACGGCTAACTATGGCTACACCTTC,CASRDTANYGYTF
TRBJ1-2,TRBV6-6,TRBD1,NA,TGTGCCAGCAGTCTACAGACAGGGGAAAGCACCTTC,CASSLQTGESTF
TRBJ1-4,TRBV2,NA,NA,TGTGCCAGCAGTGAAGAGGCAGGGTCTGGGAAACTGTTTTTT,CASSEEAGSGKLFF
TRBJ1-6,TRBV6-5,NA,NA,TGTGCCAGCAGTCTGACAATATATAATTCACCCCTCCACTTT,CASSLTIYNSPLHF
TRBJ1-1,TRBV20-1,TRBD1,NA,TGCAGTGCAACAGACAGGGGTGAAGCTTTCTTT,CSATDRGEAFF
TRBJ1-6,TRBV7-2,NA,NA,TGTGCCAGCAGCCAGGCAATGCCGGATTCACCCCTCCACTTT,CASSQAMPDSPLHF
TRBJ1-1,TRBV6-5,TRBD1,NA,TGTGCCAGCAGCAGAGACAGGGGGGCTGAAGCTTTCTTT,CASSRDRGAEAFF
TRBJ2-4,TRBV4-2,NA,NA,TGTGCCAGCAGCCAAGATGAGAGGAGGAACATTCAGTACTTC,CASSQDERRNIQYF
TRBJ2-2,TRBV18,TRBD2,once,TGTGCCAGCTCACCAAGCGGGGCAGCTGCGAACACCGGGGAGCTGTTTTTT,CASSPSGAAANTGELFF
TRBJ1-1,TRBV7-9,TRBD1,few,TGTGCCAGCAGCGCGACAGGGGTGAACACTGAAGCTTTCTTT,CASSATGVNTEAFF
TRBJ1-2,TRBV6-4,NA,NA,TGTGCCAGCAGTGATTTCGGGCAGGGGCGGAACTATGGCTACACCTTC,CASSDFGQGRNYGYTF
TRBJ2-3,TRBV7-2,TRBD1,NA,TGTGCCAGCAGCTCCCGTGGGACAGGAAGGTCTACGCAGTATTTT,CASSSRGTGRSTQYF
TRBJ2-5,TRBV7-2,NA,NA,TGTGCCAGCAGCTTAGTTGTAGGCCAAAGGGAAAGGGGGACCCAGTACTTC,CASSLVVGQRERGTQYF
TRBJ2-7,TRBV29-1,TRBD1,few,TGCAGCCACGGGACAGGGGATGGCGAGCAGTACTTC,CSHGTGDGEQYF
TRBJ2-1,TRBV5-4,TRBD2,NA,TGTGCCAGCAGCTTACGACTAGCGGGGGGGCACGATGAGCAGTTCTTC,CASSLRLAGGHDEQFF
TRBJ2-3,TRBV3-1/TRBV3-2,TRBD2,once,TGTGCCAGCAGCCGATTCCTTCGGGGGGGAAACACAGATACGCAGTATTTT,CASSRFLRGGNTDTQYF
TRBJ2-5,TRBV10-2,TRBD2,NA,TGCGCCAGCTGTCCCTTTAGCGGGGGGCATGAAGAGACCCAGTACTTC,CASCPFSGGHEETQYF
TRBJ1-6,TRBV30,TRBD1,NA,TGTGCCTGGCGACAGGGAATATGGTCACCCCTCCACTTT,CAWRQGIWSPLHF
TRBJ1-2,TRBV5-4,TRBD1,NA,TGTGCCAGCAGCTTGGATACGGGACAGCTATTTAACTATGGCTACACCTTC,CASSLDTGQLFNYGYTF
TRBJ2-3,TRBV29-1,TRBD1,NA,TGCAGCGTCCGGGACAGGGGCACAGATACGCAGTATTTT,CSVRDRGTDTQYF
TRBJ1-1,TRBV18,TRBD1,NA,TGTGCCAGCTCTCCGGGACAGACGAACACTGAAGCTTTCTTT,CASSPGQTNTEAFF
TRBJ2-1,TRBV6-4,TRBD2,NA,TGTGCCAGCTCCGAGCCGATACTAGCGAGCTCCTACAATGAGCAGTTCTTC,CASSEPILASSYNEQFF
TRBJ1-3,TRBV19,NA,NA,TGTGCCACCAGAGGCGCAGGGATGACCTTT,CATRGAGMTF
TRBJ1-4,TRBV4-1,NA,few,TGCGCCAGCAGCCAAGAGAGGAAACTGTTTTTT,CASSQERKLFF
TRBJ2-2,TRBV13,NA,NA,TGTGCCAGCAGCCCGTCCCTACTTTCCAACACCGGGGAGCTGTTTTTT,CASSPSLLSNTGELFF
TRBJ1-5,TRBV6-2/TRBV6-3,NA,NA,TGTGCCAGCAGTTACTCGGGCTTCCGGGGGTCTTATAGCAATCAGCCCCAGCATTTT,CASSYSGFRGSYSNQPQHF
TRBJ2-7,TRBV6-2/TRBV6-3,NA,few,TGTGCCAGCAGTTATTCTCCGGGACAACACTCCTACGAGCAGTACTTC,CASSYSPGQHSYEQYF